The 27 T cell receptor beta chains in this list originate from one sample, sequenced in a study of blood T cell repertoires in COVID-19. The assay was immunoSEQ multiplex PCR, and TCRdb's table has in-frame clones only and misses some. Of 150,000 to 200,000 clones listed, 70% to 90% are singletons. Material: peripheral blood. The receptor source for this set is a woman of 80 years or more with COVID-19, enrolled during active disease.

This chain connects TRBV2 to TRBJ1-5; D is ambiguous. The CDR3 is made up of 12 amino acids. V was pared by 6 bases and J by 1 base, with 4 bases between. Germline loops: CDR1 SNHLY, CDR2 FYNNEI. The CDR3 DNA reads TGTGCCAGCAGGGGCAGCAATCAGCCCCAGCATTTT. This gives the protein CASRGSNQPQHF. Filled out from reference TRBV2 and TRBJ1-5, the complete variable domain reads EPEVTQTPSHQVTQMGQEVILRCVPISNHLYFYWYRQILGQKVEFLVSFYNNEISEKSEIFDDQFSVERPDGSNFTLKIRSTKLEDSAMYFCASRGSNQPQHFGDGTRLSIL.

This rearrangement joins TRBV7-2 to TRBJ2-1; the match to TRBD2 covers 12 bases. V was pared by 7 bases and J by 16 bases, with 11 bases of the junction left unmatched. CDR1 is SGHTA and CDR2 is FQGNSA in the germline V gene. The CDR3 is made up of 13 amino acids. The CDR3 sequence: CASIPRLAGELFF. The CDR3 DNA follows: TGTGCCAGCATCCCTCGACTAGCGGGAGAGCTTTTCTTC.

On this clone: One base away lies a much larger clone, so this may be a sequencing read error. The rearrangement links TRBV11-1 to TRBJ1-4; D might be TRBD1 (5 bases). Deletions cut 7 bases from V and 4 bases from J, with 16 bases between. Germline lookup yields CDR1 SGHAT and CDR2 FQDESV (reference sequence). This CDR3 has 15 residues. The CDR3 spells CASNNTPGDNEKLFF. The CDR3, as DNA: TGTGCCAGCAACAACACGCCGGGGGATAATGAAAAACTGTTTTTT.

The V call is TRBV6-5, the J call TRBJ1-2; D remains unclear. This CDR3 has 12 residues. Looked up from germline, CDR1 is MNHEY and CDR2 is SVGAGI. Trimming removed 8 bases from V and 8 bases from J, with 15 bases in between. The CDR3 spells CASHNPTGGYTF. CDR3 nucleotide sequence: TGTGCCAGCCATAACCCGACCGGGGGCTACACCTTC.

The chain joins TRBV29-1 to TRBJ2-3, with TRBD2 identical over 7 bases. The V gene end was trimmed by 6 bases and the J gene end by 2 bases; junction bases not matched to a gene: 11. Per germline, CDR1 SQVTM and CDR2 ANQGSEA. The CDR3 consists of 15 residues. Here the CDR3 reads CSVMPWRELTDTQYF. CDR3 sequence (DNA): TGCAGCGTCATGCCCTGGCGGGAGCTCACAGATACGCAGTATTTT.

V is TRBV10-3 and J is TRBJ1-5, with 9 bases lining up with TRBD1. Germline V CDR1 and CDR2: ENHRY, SYGVKD. Trimming removed 4 bases from V and 2 bases from J; junction bases left unmatched: 6. The CDR3 is made up of 16 amino acids. DNA for the CDR3: TGTGCCATCAGTGGGGAACAGGGGGCCGGCAATCAGCCCCAGCATTTT. It specifies CAISGEQGAGNQPQHF.

The sample holds a few counts of this clone. The chain couples TRBV24-1 to TRBJ1-2, with D maybe TRBD1 (5 bases). The ends were cut back, 4 bases at V and 2 bases at J, with 10 bases in the middle. The CDR3 has 14 residues. Per germline, CDR1 KGHDR and CDR2 SFDVKD. DNA of the CDR3: TGTGCCACCAGTGAATTGACAGAGAACTATGGCTACACCTTC. Protein product: CATSELTENYGYTF.

With respect to this clone: Different DNA sequences within this sample yield the same CDR3. The chain employs TRBV7-9 and TRBJ1-4, with TRBD1 matching over 9 bases. Germline loops: CDR1 SEHNR, CDR2 FQNEAQ (reference sequence). V shed 3 bases and J 7 bases; nucleotides not matched to a gene: 3. The CDR3 extends over 14 amino acids. The CDR3 sequence is CASSLGQGGEKLFF. The CDR3 coding sequence is TGTGCCAGCAGCTTGGGACAGGGAGGTGAAAAACTGTTTTTT.

The chain carries TRBV6-6 and TRBJ2-1; 8 bases align to TRBD1. V shed 3 bases, J shed 5 bases, and the junction held 6 bases outside the gene matches. The CDR3 has 15 residues. CDR1 is MNHNY and CDR2 is SVGAGI in the germline V gene (reference sequence). CDR3 nucleotide sequence: TGTGCCAGCAGTTATGTGACAGGGGTAGACAATGAGCAGTTCTTC. Protein: CASSYVTGVDNEQFF.

The chain has TRBV28 and TRBJ1-5; D is unresolved. V lost 3 bases and J 6 bases, leaving 12 bases between the germline ends. The CDR3 totals 14 residues. CDR1 and CDR2 (germline): MDHEN, SYDVKM. The CDR3 DNA is TGTGCCAGCAGTTTGTTGGCGGGCGTTCAGCCCCAGCATTTT. Residues: CASSLLAGVQPQHF.

V gene TRBV7-9 combines with J gene TRBJ2-4, with TRBD1 matching over 8 bases. V lost 5 bases to trimming and J lost 15 bases; unmatched junction nucleotides: 12. This CDR3 has 13 residues. CDR1 is SEHNR and CDR2 is FQNEAQ in the germline V gene (reference sequence). CDR3 sequence (DNA): TGTGCCAGCAGCCCACGGACAGGGAGCCCCAGGTACTTC. It is translated as CASSPRTGSPRYF. Supplemented by reference TRBV7-9 and TRBJ2-4, the full variable domain reads DTGVSQNPRHKITKRGQNVTFRCDPISEHNRLYWYRQTLGQGPEFLTYFQNEAQLEKSRLLSDRFSAERPKGSFSTLEIQRTEQGDSAMYLCASSPRTGSPRYFGAGTRLSVL.

The V gene is TRBV5-4, the J gene TRBJ2-7; D is unclear. Germline V gene data show CDR1 as SGHNT and CDR2 as YYREEE (reference sequence). V was shortened by 4 bases and J by 5 bases, with 13 bases between the two germline ends. The CDR3 extends over 13 amino acids. In DNA form, the CDR3 reads TGTGCCAGCAGCCCGTCGGTAGCTGACGAGCAGTACTTC. This encodes CASSPSVADEQYF.

This clone has just a few counts. The rearrangement uses TRBV5-1 and TRBJ2-1, with a possible D match to TRBD2 (5 bases). CDR1 SGHRS and CDR2 YFSETQ come from the germline V gene. V lost 0 bases to trimming and J lost 7 bases, with 11 bases between them. This CDR3 spans 14 amino acids. The CDR3 sequence: CASSLVDYRNEQFF. DNA of the CDR3: TGCGCCAGCAGCTTGGTTGACTACCGGAATGAGCAGTTCTTC.

The table lists this clone with a count of one. The J gene is TRBJ2-5, the V gene TRBV10-3, with 12 positions matching TRBD1. There are 14 residues in the CDR3. Germline-derived CDR1 and CDR2 are ENHRY and SYGVKD. Trimming cost V 10 bases and J 4 bases; bases outside gene matches: 7. The CDR3 region is CATLPGQGAETQYF. The CDR3 DNA reads TGTGCCACCCTGCCGGGACAGGGGGCAGAGACCCAGTACTTC.

The rearrangement uses TRBV5-1 and TRBJ1-5; a possible D gene is TRBD1 (6 bases). The CDR3 contains 15 residues. V was pared by 4 bases and J by 2 bases, with 13 bases between. Germline V gene sequence: CDR1 SGHRS, CDR2 YFSETQ. The CDR3: CASSALGGGNQPQHF. In DNA form, the CDR3 reads TGCGCCAGCAGCGCCCTAGGGGGGGGCAATCAGCCCCAGCATTTT.

As to this clone: Mismatch with germline at one junction end may stem from a read error. The chain employs TRBV7-7 and TRBJ2-5; weak D call: TRBD1 (6 bases). The CDR3 has 15 residues. The germline gives CDR1 SSHAT, CDR2 FNYEAQ (reference sequence). The CDR3 bases are TGTGCTAGCAGCTTAGCGCCAGGGACAATGGAAACCCAGTACTTC. It specifies CASSLAPGTMETQYF.

The V gene is TRBV3-1 (or the pseudogene TRBV3-2), the J gene TRBJ2-5; 10 nucleotides agree with TRBD2. Germline V gene sequence: CDR1 LGHDT, CDR2 YNNKEL (reference sequence). There are 15 residues in the CDR3. Germline trimming cut 4 bases from V and 6 bases from J; bases unmatched to any gene: 8. This CDR3 is CASSPASGGGQTQYF. The CDR3 DNA follows: TGTGCCAGCAGCCCTGCTAGCGGGGGCGGGCAGACCCAGTACTTC.

Only one count was recorded for this clone. The rearrangement joins TRBV3-1 (or the pseudogene TRBV3-2) to TRBJ1-5; no reliable D call. CDR1 is LGHDT, CDR2 YNNKEL, per germline (reference sequence). The V end lost 0 bases, the J end lost 6 bases, and 6 bases lay between the germline ends. This CDR3 is 13 amino acids long. The CDR3 DNA reads TGTGCCAGCAGCCAAGATAGGAGTCAGCCCCAGCATTTT. Translation: CASSQDRSQPQHF.

The rearrangement joins TRBV6-6 to TRBJ1-1; perhaps TRBD1 as D (6 bases). This CDR3 contains 17 residues. Germline CDR1 reads MNHNY; CDR2 reads SVGAGI (reference sequence). V was trimmed by 5 bases and J by 0 bases, leaving 19 bases between them. CDR3 region: CASSQSPYRAVNTEAFF. In nucleotides, the CDR3 is TGTGCCAGCAGTCAAAGTCCTTACAGGGCCGTGAACACTGAAGCTTTCTTT.

The rearrangement links TRBV30 to TRBJ1-5; possible D gene TRBD1, 5 bases. This CDR3 has 16 residues. Trimming removed 8 bases from V and 0 bases from J, with 20 bases in between. CDR1 and CDR2 from the germline V gene are GTSNPN and SVGIG (reference sequence). CDR3 in amino acids: CAPPMGDSYSNQPQHF. The CDR3 coding sequence is TGTGCCCCTCCCATGGGGGACTCATATAGCAATCAGCCCCAGCATTTT.

The chain joins TRBV10-1 to TRBJ1-2; perhaps TRBD1 as D (6 bases). Germline V CDR1 and CDR2: WNHNN, SYGVQD (reference sequence). The CDR3 has 14 residues. V was cut by 2 bases and J by 7 bases, with 14 bases left in between. The CDR3: CASSETSTGGGYTF. CDR3 in DNA: TGCGCCAGCAGTGAGACTTCGACAGGAGGTGGCTACACCTTC.

V usage is TRBV7-2 and J usage is TRBJ1-4, with 7 bases aligning to TRBD1. Germline loops: CDR1 SGHTA, CDR2 FQGNSA. The ends lost 5 bases at V and 8 bases at J; junction bases unmatched: 8. The length of the CDR3 is 14 residues. The CDR3 DNA follows: TGTGCCAGCAGCCCTACAGGGGCGCGGGAAAAACTGTTTTTT. This translates into CASSPTGAREKLFF.

This chain joins TRBV5-4 and TRBJ1-6; tentative D call: TRBD1 (5 bases). The CDR3 sequence is 17 residues long. The V end was cut by 4 bases, the J end by 7 bases, with 21 bases between. Looked up from germline, CDR1 is SGHNT and CDR2 is YYREEE (reference sequence). CDR3 region: CASSKVLGGLGNSPLHF. The CDR3 DNA sequence: TGTGCCAGCAGCAAGGTCCTCGGGGGGTTAGGAAATTCACCCCTCCACTTT.

This clone was counted a single time. The chain couples TRBV2 to TRBJ1-1, with D possibly TRBD1 on 6 matching bases. The CDR3 is 15 residues long. Deletions cut 4 bases from V and 2 bases from J, with 14 bases between. CDR1 is SNHLY, CDR2 FYNNEI, per germline. The CDR3 coding sequence is TGTGCCAGCAGTGGGGGGGGCTGGGCCAACACTGAAGCTTTCTTT. Translated: CASSGGGWANTEAFF.

The chain links TRBV18 to TRBJ2-1; possibly TRBD2 for D (6 bases). Germline loops: CDR1 KGHSH, CDR2 LQKENI. Trimming took off 6 bases at V and 2 bases at J, with 20 bases between the two ends. The CDR3 is 17 amino acids. The CDR3 reads CASSLLVSGLAYNEQFF. In DNA, the CDR3 is TGTGCCAGCTCTCTACTGGTAAGCGGGTTAGCCTACAATGAGCAGTTCTTC.

This chain connects TRBV6-5 to TRBJ2-7; 11 bases are shared with TRBD1. Per the germline V gene, CDR1 is MNHEY and CDR2 is SVGAGI. With V trimmed by 10 bases and J by 5 bases, 7 bases remained unmatched. This CDR3 is 13 amino acids long. CDR3 region: CATGQGGSHEQYF. The CDR3 coding sequence is TGTGCCACGGGACAGGGGGGATCCCACGAGCAGTACTTC.

In its sample, this clone was seen once. This chain joins TRBV13 and TRBJ2-5; the match to TRBD2 covers 9 bases. The CDR3 is 15 amino acids. V was clipped by 2 bases and J by 2 bases; unmatched bases: 3. CDR1 is PRHDT, CDR2 FYEKMQ, per germline (reference sequence). Written as DNA, the CDR3 is TGTGCCAGCAGCTTATTAGCGGGGGATCAAGAGACCCAGTACTTC. It encodes CASSLLAGDQETQYF.